The 21 T cell receptor beta chains presented below share a single source sample, sequenced in a study of Tregs in tolerant kidney transplant recipients. Assay used: immunoSEQ multiplex PCR; TCRdb lists only in-frame clones, some missing. The sample holds about 50,000 clones, about 92% seen once. Related graft donors supplied nonmyeloablative bone marrow transplants, and mixed chimerism was transient. The starting material was CD8+ T cells from blood (PBMCs), obtained 12 months after the transplant. Every receptor here comes from a human patient who received a combined kidney and bone marrow transplant. Some T cells may have originated in the graft donor.

The J gene is TRBJ1-1, the V gene TRBV7-2; TRBD1 matches at 7 bases. Germline-derived CDR1 and CDR2 are SGHTA and FQGNSA. The junction had 14 bases not matched to a gene; V was cut back by 5 bases and J by 2 bases. CDR3 length: 17 residues. CDR3 amino acids: CASSLAAPTGRNTEAFF. The CDR3 nucleotides are TGTGCCAGCAGCCTCGCCGCCCCGACAGGGCGCAACACTGAAGCTTTCTTT.

This sequence joins TRBV25-1 and TRBJ2-5, with 10 bases identical to TRBD2. Germline assignment: CDR1 MGHDK and CDR2 SYGVNS. Unmatched junction bases numbered 1, after V lost 3 bases and J lost 3 bases. The CDR3 loop spans 14 amino acids. CDR3 sequence (DNA): TGTGCCAGCAGTGAGCTAGCGGGAGAAGAGACCCAGTACTTC. This sequence encodes CASSELAGEETQYF. The full variable domain, with the rest looked up from reference TRBV25-1 and TRBJ2-5, is EADIYQTPRYLVIGTGKKITLECSQTMGHDKMYWYQQDPGMELHLIHYSYGVNSTEKGDLSSESTVSRIRTEHFPLTLESARPSHTSQYLCASSELAGEETQYFGPGTRLLVL.

The V and J genes are TRBV11-3 and TRBJ2-1, with D possibly matching TRBD2 (5 bases). CDR1 and CDR2 from the germline V gene are SGHNT and YENEEA. The V gene lost 1 base and the J gene lost 4 bases, with 8 bases spanning the gap. This CDR3 has 14 residues. The CDR3 sequence: CASSLVPGYNEQFF. DNA of the CDR3: TGTGCCAGCAGCTTAGTCCCGGGATACAATGAGCAGTTCTTC.

This chain joins TRBV28 and TRBJ1-1, with D possibly being TRBD1 (5 bases). The CDR3 loop spans 14 amino acids. V lost 2 bases to trimming and J lost 3 bases, with 10 bases between them. CDR1 is MDHEN and CDR2 is SYDVKM in the germline V gene. The CDR3 DNA sequence: TGTGCCAGCAGTTTAGTTAGGGGCGACACTGAAGCTTTCTTT. Its translation is CASSLVRGDTEAFF.

The rearrangement joins TRBV4-3 to TRBJ2-7, with D tentatively TRBD1 (6 bases). The V end was cut by 5 bases, the J end by 7 bases, with 18 bases between. The CDR3 spans 14 residues. Germline V gives CDR1 LGHNA, CDR2 YSLEER. The CDR3 DNA reads as TGCGCCAGCAGCGTTGGCAGGGGAACGGAGGAGCAGTACTTC. Translating it yields CASSVGRGTEEQYF.

The V gene is TRBV7-6, the J gene TRBJ2-7, with a weak D call TRBD1 (5 bases). The CDR3 has 13 amino acids. Trimming shortened V by 1 base and J by 6 bases, and 10 bases separated the two germline ends. Germline V CDR1 and CDR2: SGHVS, FNYEAQ. As DNA, the CDR3 is TGTGCCAGCAGCTTAGGGTGGCAGGGCGAGCAGTACTTC. Its translation: CASSLGWQGEQYF. Full variable domain (remainder filled in from reference TRBV7-6 and TRBJ2-7): GAGVSQSPRYKVTKRGQDVALRCDPISGHVSLYWYRQALGQGPEFLTYFNYEAQQDKSGLPNDRFSAERPEGSISTLTIQRTEQRDSAMYRCASSLGWQGEQYFGPGTRLTVT.

In this sample, this clone turned up a few times. The rearrangement links TRBV11-2 to TRBJ2-3; D is possibly TRBD2 (5 bases). The CDR3 contains 12 residues. Germline V CDR1 and CDR2: SGHAT, FQNNGV. Trimming took off 5 bases at V and 4 bases at J, with 7 bases between the two ends. DNA of the CDR3: TGTGCCAGCAGCCTACTAGCAGATACGCAGTATTTT. This sequence encodes CASSLLADTQYF.

The chain recombines TRBV27 with TRBJ2-7; D not resolved. The CDR3 totals 15 residues. CDR1 and CDR2 from the germline V gene are MNHEY and SMNVEV (reference sequence). Trimming removed 5 bases from V and 0 bases from J, with 14 bases in between. CDR3 nucleotides: TGTGCCAGCAGTAGTGGTCCAAGGAGCTCCTACGAGCAGTACTTC. Encoded protein: CASSSGPRSSYEQYF.

V usage is TRBV11-2 and J usage is TRBJ2-1, with 16 bases that match TRBD2. The trim removed 5 bases at V and 4 bases at J, leaving 5 bases unmatched. Germline V gene lookup returns CDR1 SGHAT and CDR2 FQNNGV. The CDR3 totals 17 residues. The CDR3 region is CASSGGTSGGAYNEQFF. In nucleotides, the CDR3 is TGTGCCAGCAGCGGCGGGACTAGCGGGGGGGCATACAATGAGCAGTTCTTC.

The chain recombines TRBV4-1 with TRBJ1-1, with TRBD1 matching over 9 bases. CDR1 and CDR2 (germline): MGHRA, YSYEKL. The ends lost 4 bases at V and 2 bases at J; junction bases unmatched: 5. This CDR3 region has 15 residues. CDR3 in amino acids: CASSPKQGANTEAFF. The DNA for the CDR3 is TGCGCCAGCAGCCCCAAACAGGGGGCCAACACTGAAGCTTTCTTT.

This clone came up once. The V and J genes are TRBV9 and TRBJ1-5; a weak D match, TRBD1 (6 bases). The V gene lost 3 bases and the J gene lost 10 bases, with 17 bases spanning the gap. Per germline, CDR1 SGDLS and CDR2 YYNGEE. The CDR3 is made up of 14 amino acids. CDR3 sequence (DNA): TGTGCCAGCAGCGCGTGGGGGGGGCGGGAACCCCAGCATTTT. Amino acids: CASSAWGGREPQHF.

This clone is a singleton in its sample. CDR3: CASSVAGFSTDTQYF. The CDR3 coding sequence is TGTGCCAGCAGCGTAGCGGGGTTCAGCACAGATACGCAGTATTTT. The V and J genes are TRBV9 and TRBJ2-3; D possibly corresponds to TRBD2 (5 bases). Germline values: CDR1 SGDLS, CDR2 YYNGEE. Trimming removed 0 bases from V and 0 bases from J, with 8 bases in between. The CDR3 totals 15 residues.

This chain links TRBV2 with TRBJ1-1; 8 nucleotides agree with TRBD1. V lost 2 bases to trimming and J lost 0 bases; unmatched junction nucleotides: 5. The CDR3 loop spans 16 amino acids. Germline values: CDR1 SNHLY, CDR2 FYNNEI. The CDR3 DNA sequence: TGTGCCAGCAGTGAACCCAGGGGGCTCATGAACACTGAAGCTTTCTTT. This sequence encodes CASSEPRGLMNTEAFF.

The chain links TRBV30 to TRBJ1-3, with D uncertain. CDR3 size: 14 residues. Trimming cost V 5 bases and J 0 bases, with 11 bases left between them. CDR1 is GTSNPN and CDR2 is SVGIG in the germline V gene (reference sequence). CDR3 protein: CAWLSSNSGNTIYF. DNA of the CDR3: TGTGCCTGGCTAAGTTCTAACTCTGGAAACACCATATATTTT.

The chain links TRBV4-1 to TRBJ2-1; 8 positions agree with TRBD2. There are 18 residues in the CDR3. The junction had 11 bases not matched to a gene; V was cut back by 4 bases and J by 0 bases. Germline V lookup: CDR1 MGHRA, CDR2 YSYEKL. The CDR3 loop reads CASSLRLAGTYSYNEQFF. CDR3 DNA sequence: TGCGCCAGCAGCCTCCGTTTAGCGGGGACCTACTCCTACAATGAGCAGTTCTTC.

The chain carries TRBV11-2 and TRBJ2-7, with D perhaps TRBD2 (5 bases). This CDR3 is built from 13 residues. From germline, CDR1 is SGHAT and CDR2 FQNNGV. V gave up 2 bases and J gave up 11 bases, with 16 bases separating them. The CDR3 nucleotides are TGTGCCAGCAGCTTATTTTCTGGCCTGGAGGAGTACTTC. Translating it yields CASSLFSGLEEYF.

The chain joins TRBV2 to TRBJ2-1; tentatively, D is TRBD2 (6 bases). The CDR3 loop spans 15 amino acids. In germline, CDR1 is SNHLY, CDR2 FYNNEI. V was shortened by 8 bases and J by 5 bases, with 19 bases between the two germline ends. CDR3 nucleotides: TGTGCCAGCCCGGTACTAGCTCCCCTTAACAATGAGCAGTTCTTC. Amino acid sequence: CASPVLAPLNNEQFF. Drawing the rest from reference TRBV2 and TRBJ2-1, the complete variable domain is EPEVTQTPSHQVTQMGQEVILRCVPISNHLYFYWYRQILGQKVEFLVSFYNNEISEKSEIFDDQFSVERPDGSNFTLKIRSTKLEDSAMYFCASPVLAPLNNEQFFGPGTRLTVL.

V usage is TRBV4-1 and J usage is TRBJ2-5, with 7 bases that match TRBD1. The CDR3 loop spans 15 amino acids. V was pared by 4 bases and J by 2 bases, with 7 bases of the junction left unmatched. Germline V gene data show CDR1 as MGHRA and CDR2 as YSYEKL. CDR3 loop: CASSPRGTVQETQYF. The CDR3 region has the DNA TGCGCCAGCAGCCCACGTGGGACAGTACAAGAGACCCAGTACTTC.

The CDR3 DNA reads as TGTGCCAGCAGCTTAAGGCTAGCGGGATACACAGATACGCAGTATTTT. Encoded protein: CASSLRLAGYTDTQYF. J is TRBJ2-3 and V is TRBV13; 9 nucleotides align to TRBD2. V dropped 2 bases and J dropped 2; count of bases not matched to a gene: 5. Germline CDR1 reads PRHDT; CDR2 reads FYEKMQ (reference sequence). CDR3 length: 16 residues. The whole variable domain, remainder taken from reference TRBV13 and TRBJ2-3, is AAGVIQSPRHLIKEKRETATLKCYPIPRHDTVYWYQQGPGQDPQFLISFYEKMQSDKGSIPDRFSAQQFSDYHSELNMSSLELGDSALYFCASSLRLAGYTDTQYFGPGTRLTVL.

The chain links TRBV30 to TRBJ2-2, with 8 bases identical to TRBD2. The CDR3 spans 16 residues. V was pared by 2 bases and J by 3 bases, with 8 bases of the junction left unmatched. Germline V gives CDR1 GTSNPN, CDR2 SVGIG (reference sequence). CDR3 region: CAWSSLGAGDTGELFF. The CDR3 DNA is TGTGCCTGGAGTAGTCTCGGAGCGGGAGACACCGGGGAGCTGTTTTTT.

The rearrangement links TRBV9 to TRBJ1-1; no clear D gene. Germline CDR1 is SGDLS and CDR2 is YYNGEE. Trimming removed 3 bases at V and 10 bases at J, with 19 bases between. This CDR3 spans 14 amino acids. CDR3 sequence reads: CASSAHIMASGAFF. The CDR3 DNA follows: TGTGCCAGCAGCGCCCATATCATGGCTTCGGGAGCTTTCTTT. The whole variable domain, remainder taken from reference TRBV9 and TRBJ1-1, is DSGVTQTPKHLITATGQRVTLRCSPRSGDLSVYWYQQSLDQGLQFLIQYYNGEERAKGNILERFSAQQFPDLHSELNLSSLELGDSALYFCASSAHIMASGAFFGQGTRLTVV.